The TCR beta chain described here comes from a study of shared clonotypes between healthy human individuals. In regard to this clone: Its matching antigen is unknown.

Points from the study as a whole: Several donors showed sharing of approximately 5% of naive CD4 clonotypes.

A deep-level run was used for the assay. Genomic DNA belonging to each subset was distributed in equal measure over several immunoSEQ plates. Sequenced by immunoSEQ multiplex PCR; TCRdb stores in-frame clones only, minus some. The sample carries 600,000 to 700,000 clones, around three quarters recorded once. The germline V gene encodes CDR1 SGDLS and CDR2 YYNGEE. V was clipped by 4 bases and J by 7 bases, with 20 bases between them. The CDR3 extends over 15 amino acids. The sample was memory CD4+ T cells sorted from blood. Regarding subset: CD45RA-negative fraction. This chain uses TRBV9 with TRBJ1-2; D might be TRBD1 (6 bases). The receptor's source is a woman aged 25 to 39 in good health. The CDR3 DNA is TGTGCCAGCAGCCCCCAGGGGAGACAGAAGTTTGGCTACACCTTC. Amino acids: CASSPQGRQKFGYTF. The full variable domain, its missing parts supplied by reference TRBV9 and TRBJ1-2, is DSGVTQTPKHLITATGQRVTLRCSPRSGDLSVYWYQQSLDQGLQFLIQYYNGEERAKGNILERFSAQQFPDLHSELNLSSLELGDSALYFCASSPQGRQKFGYTFGSGTRLTVV.